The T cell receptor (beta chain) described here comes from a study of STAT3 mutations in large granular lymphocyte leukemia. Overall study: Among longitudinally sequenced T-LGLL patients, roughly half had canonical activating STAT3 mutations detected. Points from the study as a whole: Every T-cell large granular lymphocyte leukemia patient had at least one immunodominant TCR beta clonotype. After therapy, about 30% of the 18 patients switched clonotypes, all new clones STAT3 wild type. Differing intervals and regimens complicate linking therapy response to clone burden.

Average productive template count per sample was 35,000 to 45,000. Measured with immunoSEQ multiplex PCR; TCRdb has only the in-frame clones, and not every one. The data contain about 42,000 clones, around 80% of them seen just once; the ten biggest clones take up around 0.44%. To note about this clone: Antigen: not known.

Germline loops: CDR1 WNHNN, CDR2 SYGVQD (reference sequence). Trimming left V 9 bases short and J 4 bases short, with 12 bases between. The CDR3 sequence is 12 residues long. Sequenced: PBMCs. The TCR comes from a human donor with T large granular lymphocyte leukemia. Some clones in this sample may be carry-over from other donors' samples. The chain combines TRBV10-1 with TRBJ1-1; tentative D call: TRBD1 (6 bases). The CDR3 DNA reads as TGCGCCAGGCCCTGGGGGCGCACTGAAGCTTTCTTT. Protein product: CARPWGRTEAFF.